One sample yielded the 14 T cell receptor beta chains listed below, sequenced in a study of cytomegalovirus exposure and HLA in healthy donors. It was with 60 Vbeta and 13 Jbeta primers that the PCR ran. Assay used: immunoSEQ multiplex PCR; TCRdb lists only in-frame clones, some missing. The sample holds around 130,000 clones, 75% to 85% seen once. What was sequenced was PBMCs. The receptor set was obtained from a male donor in good health and CMV-seropositive.

This clone was seen more than once but under ten times. The chain uses TRBV9 and TRBJ2-1; a possible D gene is TRBD1 (5 bases). Deletions cut 0 bases from V and 4 bases from J, with 14 bases between. The CDR3 loop spans 16 amino acids. Germline V gene data show CDR1 as SGDLS and CDR2 as YYNGEE. CDR3 sequence (DNA): TGTGCCAGCAGCGTAGGTCAGGGCCCCTTATACAATGAGCAGTTCTTC. Amino acid sequence: CASSVGQGPLYNEQFF.

The genes are TRBV7-6 and TRBJ2-5; D remains ambiguous. V shed 2 bases and J shed 2 bases, with 9 bases lying between them. Germline assignment: CDR1 SGHVS and CDR2 FNYEAQ. This CDR3 has 14 amino acids. CDR3 DNA sequence: TGTGCCAGCAGCTTACGTGACACACAAGAGACCCAGTACTTC. This encodes CASSLRDTQETQYF.

Worth noting for this clone: This same CDR3 is encoded by further DNA sequences in the sample. The chain combines TRBV13 with TRBJ1-4, with TRBD1 as a possible D gene (5 bases). V gave up 5 bases and J gave up 4 bases, with 8 bases separating them. This CDR3 is 13 amino acids long. Germline CDR1 PRHDT, CDR2 FYEKMQ (reference sequence). The CDR3 sequence: CASSRGVNEKLFF. The CDR3 region has the DNA TGTGCCAGCAGCCGGGGGGTTAATGAAAAACTGTTTTTT.

This clone was seen a single time. The chain links TRBV4-3 to TRBJ1-1; 9 bases align to TRBD1. CDR1 and CDR2 from the germline V gene are LGHNA and YSLEER. Trimming at V came to 0 bases and at J to 13 bases, leaving 9 bases not matched to a gene. This CDR3 has 14 residues. The CDR3 reads CASSQESGTGFYFF. CDR3 bases: TGCGCCAGCAGCCAAGAATCGGGGACAGGGTTTTATTTCTTT.

In this sample, this clone turned up a few times. The chain uses TRBV5-5 and TRBJ2-2, with D hard to call. The V gene's germline CDR1 is SGHKS and CDR2 YYEKEE (reference sequence). With 4 bases removed from V and 4 bases from J, the gap between germline ends came to 14 bases. CDR3 length equals 15 residues. CDR3 protein: CASSLNLVVTGELFF. The DNA for the CDR3 is TGTGCCAGCAGCCTTAATTTAGTGGTCACCGGGGAGCTGTTTTTT.

CDR3 residues: CASSARGPSYNEQFF. Written as DNA, the CDR3 is TGTGCCAGCAGCGCAAGGGGCCCCTCCTACAATGAGCAGTTCTTC. The chain has TRBV11-2 and TRBJ2-1, with D maybe TRBD1 (5 bases). CDR3 length: 15 residues. Germline V CDR1 and CDR2: SGHAT, FQNNGV. V was shortened by 5 bases and J by 0 bases, with 11 bases between the two germline ends. The full variable domain, its missing parts supplied by reference TRBV11-2 and TRBJ2-1, is EAGVAQSPRYKIIEKRQSVAFWCNPISGHATLYWYQQILGQGPKLLIQFQNNGVVDDSQLPKDRFSAERLKGVDSTLKIQPAKLEDSAVYLCASSARGPSYNEQFFGPGTRLTVL.

This clone has a single count. This chain connects TRBV9 to TRBJ2-1; 14 bases map to TRBD2. The CDR3 length is 16 residues. From germline, CDR1 is SGDLS and CDR2 YYNGEE. V lost 0 bases and J lost 9; bases outside the gene matches: 5. The CDR3 DNA sequence: TGTGCCAGCAGCGTAGCGGGACTAGCGGGAGTAACTGAGCAGTTCTTC. Encoded protein: CASSVAGLAGVTEQFF.

Concerning this clone: The sample has other DNA sequences that encode this CDR3 too. The V call is TRBV19, the J call TRBJ2-5; TRBD1 agrees at 9 bases. CDR3 length: 13 residues. Germline V gene sequence: CDR1 LNHDA, CDR2 SQIVND (reference sequence). After removal of 6 bases from V and 2 bases from J, the junction contained 1 base not matched to a gene. Here the CDR3 DNA reads TGTGCCAGTAGGGACAGGGGTCAAGAGACCCAGTACTTC. It is translated as CASRDRGQETQYF.

The chain carries TRBV9 and TRBJ2-5; TRBD1 agrees at 7 bases. The germline gives CDR1 SGDLS, CDR2 YYNGEE. V lost 4 bases, J lost 5 bases, and 5 bases stayed unmatched. The CDR3 sequence is 13 residues long. The CDR3: CASSKGTDETQYF. CDR3 in DNA: TGTGCCAGCAGCAAGGGGACAGACGAGACCCAGTACTTC.

The rearrangement uses TRBV21-1 and TRBJ2-3; the DNA was not used to check the table's D call, TRBD2. TRBV21-1 is a listed pseudogene. The CDR3 is 16 amino acids. CDR3 protein: CASSKNPGSSTDTQYF. The CDR3 DNA is TGTGCCAGCAGCAAAAATCCGGGATCTAGCACAGATACGCAGTATTTT.

The V gene is TRBV7-9, the J gene TRBJ2-7, with D perhaps matching TRBD1 (5 bases). CDR3 size: 15 residues. Trimming shortened V by 3 bases and J by 0 bases, and 12 bases separated the two germline ends. Germline V gene lookup returns CDR1 SEHNR and CDR2 FQNEAQ (reference sequence). This chain's CDR3 is CASSLVGQGSYEQYF. In DNA form, the CDR3 reads TGTGCCAGCAGCTTGGTCGGGCAGGGCTCCTACGAGCAGTACTTC.

The chain links TRBV29-1 to TRBJ2-7; TRBD2 might be the D (6 bases). V gave up 8 bases and J gave up 6 bases, with 17 bases separating them. CDR3 length equals 12 residues. Per the germline V gene, CDR1 is SQVTM and CDR2 is ANQGSEA. The CDR3 DNA reads as TGCAGCATTGTTGCTGGGGAGGTCGAGCAGTACTTC. It translates to CSIVAGEVEQYF.

The table lists this clone with a few counts. The chain joins TRBV30 to TRBJ2-1; 7 nucleotides match TRBD2. Germline V lookup: CDR1 GTSNPN, CDR2 SVGIG (reference sequence). The CDR3 is 14 amino acids. The J segment lost 5 bases and the V segment lost 2 bases, leaving 6 bases of the junction unmatched. CDR3 in amino acids: CAWSNGGSHNEQFF. The CDR3 nucleotides read TGTGCCTGGAGTAATGGCGGGAGTCACAATGAGCAGTTCTTC.

Written as DNA, the CDR3 is TGCGCCAGCAGCTTGAAGCGGGAGGTGGGGGAGACCCAGTACTTC. Translation: CASSLKREVGETQYF. V gene TRBV5-1 combines with J gene TRBJ2-5; 9 bases fit TRBD2. There are 15 residues in the CDR3. From germline, CDR1 is SGHRS and CDR2 YFSETQ. With 1 base clipped from V and 5 bases from J, the junction kept 6 bases outside the gene matches. The full variable domain, with the rest looked up from reference TRBV5-1 and TRBJ2-5, is KAGVTQTPRYLIKTRGQQVTLSCSPISGHRSVSWYQQTPGQGLQFLFEYFSETQRNKGNFPGRFSGRQFSNSRSEMNVSTLELGDSALYLCASSLKREVGETQYFGPGTRLLVL.